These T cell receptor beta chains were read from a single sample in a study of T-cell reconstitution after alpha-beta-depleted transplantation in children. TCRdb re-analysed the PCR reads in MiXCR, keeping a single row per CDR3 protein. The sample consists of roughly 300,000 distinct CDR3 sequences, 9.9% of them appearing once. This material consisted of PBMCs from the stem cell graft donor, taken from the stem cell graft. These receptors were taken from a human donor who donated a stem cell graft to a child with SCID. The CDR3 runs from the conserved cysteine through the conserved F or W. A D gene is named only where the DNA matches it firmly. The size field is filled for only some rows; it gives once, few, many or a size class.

CDR3aa: CSARDYRQSQETQYF; CDR3nt: TGCAGTGCTAGAGATTACCGACAAAGCCAAGAGACCCAGTACTTC; d_gene: -; v_gene: TRBV20-1; j_gene: TRBJ2-5; abundance: -
CDR3aa: CASSRPGQGRSYPYF; CDR3nt: TGTGCCAGCAGCCGCCCGGGACAGGGAAGAAGTTATCCGTATTTT; d_gene: TRBD1; v_gene: TRBV7-9; j_gene: TRBJ2-3; abundance: -
CDR3aa: CASLTLDGDNEQFF; CDR3nt: TGTGCCAGCCTGACACTCGATGGGGACAATGAGCAGTTCTTC; d_gene: -; v_gene: TRBV28; j_gene: TRBJ2-1; abundance: -
CDR3aa: CASSSGGGIRYNEQFF; CDR3nt: TGTGCCAGCAGCTCCGGGGGGGGAATTAGATACAATGAGCAGTTCTTC; d_gene: TRBD2; v_gene: TRBV7-8; j_gene: TRBJ2-1; abundance: -
CDR3aa: CASSFGGKTEAFF; CDR3nt: TGTGCCAGCAGCTTCGGAGGGAAAACTGAAGCTTTCTTT; d_gene: -; v_gene: TRBV7-2; j_gene: TRBJ1-1; abundance: -
CDR3aa: CSARTDGDNEQFF; CDR3nt: TGCAGTGCTAGAACGGACGGAGACAATGAGCAGTTCTTC; d_gene: -; v_gene: TRBV20-1; j_gene: TRBJ2-1; abundance: many
CDR3aa: CASSASGGAGTDTQYF; CDR3nt: TGCGCCAGCAGCGCCAGCGGGGGGGCGGGGACAGATACGCAGTATTTT; d_gene: TRBD2; v_gene: TRBV5-1; j_gene: TRBJ2-3; abundance: -
CDR3aa: CASGPGASPAGEAFF; CDR3nt: TGTGCCAGCGGTCCCGGAGCCAGTCCTGCGGGGGAAGCTTTCTTT; d_gene: -; v_gene: TRBV7-2; j_gene: TRBJ1-1; abundance: few
CDR3aa: CASSSGHRDDTGELFF; CDR3nt: TGTGCCAGCAGCTCAGGCCACCGGGACGACACCGGGGAGCTGTTTTTT; d_gene: -; v_gene: TRBV11-2; j_gene: TRBJ2-2; abundance: -
CDR3aa: CASSARGGSYNEQFF; CDR3nt: TGTGCCAGCAGCGCCAGAGGGGGGTCCTACAATGAGCAGTTCTTC; d_gene: -; v_gene: TRBV7-2; j_gene: TRBJ2-1; abundance: -
CDR3aa: CASSWGTNEKLFF; CDR3nt: TGCGCCAGCTCATGGGGGACTAATGAAAAACTGTTTTTT; d_gene: -; v_gene: TRBV5-1; j_gene: TRBJ1-4; abundance: -
CDR3aa: CASSGGGLAADTQYF; CDR3nt: TGCGCCAGCAGCGGGGGGGGACTAGCGGCCGATACGCAGTATTTT; d_gene: TRBD2; v_gene: TRBV5-1; j_gene: TRBJ2-3; abundance: few
CDR3aa: CASIQQGEWTSPLHF; CDR3nt: TGTGCCAGCATCCAACAGGGAGAGTGGACTTCACCCCTCCACTTT; d_gene: -; v_gene: TRBV13; j_gene: TRBJ1-6; abundance: few
CDR3aa: CASSLYRGPGNTIYF; CDR3nt: TGTGCCAGCAGCCTTTACAGGGGCCCTGGAAACACCATATATTTT; d_gene: TRBD1; v_gene: TRBV2; j_gene: TRBJ1-3; abundance: few
CDR3aa: CATSASYNEQFF; CDR3nt: TGTGCCACCAGTGCTAGCTACAATGAGCAGTTCTTC; d_gene: -; v_gene: TRBV24-1; j_gene: TRBJ2-1; abundance: few
CDR3aa: CSARVPGTSGEQYF; CDR3nt: TGCAGTGCTAGAGTACCCGGGACCTCGGGGGAGCAGTACTTC; d_gene: -; v_gene: TRBV20-1; j_gene: TRBJ2-7; abundance: many
CDR3aa: CASSLGGDSPLHF; CDR3nt: TGTGCCAGCAGCTTAGGGGGTGATTCACCCCTCCACTTT; d_gene: -; v_gene: TRBV7-3; j_gene: TRBJ1-6; abundance: many
CDR3aa: CATQDRNYGYTF; CDR3nt: TGTGCCACCCAAGACCGAAACTATGGCTACACCTTC; d_gene: -; v_gene: TRBV6-6; j_gene: TRBJ1-2; abundance: few
CDR3aa: CPSSYSVTSYEQYF; CDR3nt: TGTCCCAGCAGTTATTCGGTGACATCCTACGAGCAGTACTTC; d_gene: -; v_gene: TRBV6-2/TRBV6-3; j_gene: TRBJ2-7; abundance: -
CDR3aa: CASSPRTSGGSDTQYF; CDR3nt: TGTGCCAGCAGCCCTAGGACTAGCGGGGGGTCGGATACGCAGTATTTT; d_gene: TRBD2; v_gene: TRBV7-2; j_gene: TRBJ2-3; abundance: -
CDR3aa: CASSSRRQGALSEGELFF; CDR3nt: TGTGCCAGCAGCTCAAGGAGGCAGGGGGCGCTCAGCGAGGGGGAGCTGTTTTTT; d_gene: TRBD1; v_gene: TRBV5-5; j_gene: TRBJ2-2; abundance: few
CDR3aa: CASSFYETTGGNTEAFF; CDR3nt: TGCGCCAGCAGCTTCTACGAGACGACAGGGGGCAACACTGAAGCTTTCTTT; d_gene: TRBD1; v_gene: TRBV5-1; j_gene: TRBJ1-1; abundance: many
CDR3aa: CASSPIAGDEQYF; CDR3nt: TGTGCCAGCAGCCCGATAGCGGGGGACGAGCAGTACTTC; d_gene: TRBD2; v_gene: TRBV7-9; j_gene: TRBJ2-7; abundance: few
CDR3aa: CAISLAYQETQYF; CDR3nt: TGTGCCATCAGTCTCGCCTACCAAGAGACCCAGTACTTC; d_gene: -; v_gene: TRBV10-3; j_gene: TRBJ2-5; abundance: -
CDR3aa: CASSSGGLERPQHF; CDR3nt: TGTGCCAGCAGCTCAGGGGGACTGGAACGGCCCCAGCATTTT; d_gene: TRBD1; v_gene: TRBV7-2; j_gene: TRBJ1-5; abundance: many
CDR3aa: CSVDEGAVGANVLTF; CDR3nt: TGCAGCGTTGATGAGGGAGCGGTGGGGGCCAACGTCCTGACTTTC; d_gene: -; v_gene: TRBV29-1; j_gene: TRBJ2-6; abundance: -
CDR3aa: CASSSPRQNTEAFF; CDR3nt: TGTGCCAGCAGCTCACCCCGACAGAACACTGAAGCTTTCTTT; d_gene: -; v_gene: TRBV13; j_gene: TRBJ1-1; abundance: -
CDR3aa: CSARDLTAYEQFF; CDR3nt: TGCAGTGCTAGAGATCTTACGGCATATGAGCAGTTCTTC; d_gene: -; v_gene: TRBV20-1; j_gene: TRBJ2-1; abundance: few
CDR3aa: CASSVDGLAANEQFF; CDR3nt: TGTGCCAGCAGCGTAGATGGACTAGCGGCGAATGAGCAGTTCTTC; d_gene: TRBD2; v_gene: TRBV9; j_gene: TRBJ2-1; abundance: -
CDR3aa: CASRDLCGGSYEQYF; CDR3nt: TGTGCCAGCAGAGATCTGTGTGGTGGTTCCTACGAGCAGTACTTC; d_gene: -; v_gene: TRBV11-1; j_gene: TRBJ2-7; abundance: -
CDR3aa: CASSPKRRETQYF; CDR3nt: TGTGCCAGCAGCCCCAAGAGGCGGGAGACCCAGTACTTC; d_gene: -; v_gene: TRBV6-6; j_gene: TRBJ2-5; abundance: -
CDR3aa: CSAIGVSGANVLTF; CDR3nt: TGCAGCGCGATAGGGGTTTCCGGGGCCAACGTCCTGACTTTC; d_gene: -; v_gene: TRBV29-1; j_gene: TRBJ2-6; abundance: many
CDR3aa: CASSQGSGQTNEKLFF; CDR3nt: TGTGCCAGCAGCCAAGGAAGCGGCCAGACTAATGAAAAACTGTTTTTT; d_gene: -; v_gene: TRBV3-1; j_gene: TRBJ1-4; abundance: -
CDR3aa: CASSLALNYGYTF; CDR3nt: TGTGCCAGCAGTTTGGCCCTTAACTATGGCTACACCTTC; d_gene: -; v_gene: TRBV12-3/TRBV12-4; j_gene: TRBJ1-2; abundance: many
CDR3aa: CSVEVQGGEQFF; CDR3nt: TGCAGCGTTGAGGTACAGGGAGGTGAGCAGTTCTTC; d_gene: -; v_gene: TRBV29-1; j_gene: TRBJ2-1; abundance: -
CDR3aa: CASSQLASVDEQYF; CDR3nt: TGTGCCAGCTCACAGCTAGCTTCGGTCGACGAGCAGTACTTC; d_gene: -; v_gene: TRBV18; j_gene: TRBJ2-7; abundance: few
CDR3aa: CASSLTSGSNEQFF; CDR3nt: TGTGCCAGCAGCTTAACTAGCGGCTCCAATGAGCAGTTCTTC; d_gene: TRBD2; v_gene: TRBV7-9; j_gene: TRBJ2-1; abundance: -
CDR3aa: CASSYGSQGADGYTF; CDR3nt: TGTGCCAGCAGTTACGGTTCTCAGGGGGCGGATGGCTACACCTTC; d_gene: TRBD1; v_gene: TRBV6-5; j_gene: TRBJ1-2; abundance: few
CDR3aa: CASSPYGTGRDGQFF; CDR3nt: TGTGCCAGCAGCCCTTATGGGACAGGGAGAGACGGGCAGTTCTTC; d_gene: TRBD1; v_gene: TRBV7-3; j_gene: TRBJ2-1; abundance: few
CDR3aa: CASSEEQGAKYEQYF; CDR3nt: TGTGCCAGCAGTGAAGAGCAGGGGGCGAAATACGAGCAGTACTTC; d_gene: TRBD1; v_gene: TRBV2; j_gene: TRBJ2-7; abundance: -
CDR3aa: CASSLYGPYEQYF; CDR3nt: TGCGCCAGCAGCTTGTATGGACCCTACGAGCAGTACTTC; d_gene: -; v_gene: TRBV5-1; j_gene: TRBJ2-7; abundance: few
CDR3aa: CASRGREKFYEQYF; CDR3nt: TGTGCCAGCAGGGGGCGGGAAAAATTTTACGAGCAGTACTTC; d_gene: -; v_gene: TRBV9; j_gene: TRBJ2-7; abundance: -
CDR3aa: CASSANQGNTEAFF; CDR3nt: TGTGCCAGCAGCGCAAACCAGGGGAACACTGAAGCTTTCTTT; d_gene: -; v_gene: TRBV7-2; j_gene: TRBJ1-1; abundance: many
CDR3aa: CASSRGETWVGKLFF; CDR3nt: TGTGCCAGCAGCCGGGGCGAGACGTGGGTAGGAAAACTGTTTTTT; d_gene: -; v_gene: TRBV12-3/TRBV12-4; j_gene: TRBJ1-4; abundance: -
CDR3aa: CASSQASRGDGYTF; CDR3nt: TGCGCCAGCAGCCAAGCTTCCAGGGGTGATGGCTACACCTTC; d_gene: -; v_gene: TRBV4-1; j_gene: TRBJ1-2; abundance: -
CDR3aa: CASSLASLAGTSTDTQYF; CDR3nt: TGTGCCAGCAGCTTAGCTAGCCTAGCGGGGACTAGCACAGATACGCAGTATTTT; d_gene: TRBD2; v_gene: TRBV13; j_gene: TRBJ2-3; abundance: -
CDR3aa: CASSLVGTLEQFF; CDR3nt: TGTGCCAGCAGCTTGGTGGGTACTCTTGAGCAGTTCTTC; d_gene: -; v_gene: TRBV5-5; j_gene: TRBJ2-1; abundance: many
CDR3aa: CASSLVGSSYNEQFF; CDR3nt: TGTGCCAGCAGCTTAGTTGGATCATCCTACAATGAGCAGTTCTTC; d_gene: -; v_gene: TRBV11-2; j_gene: TRBJ2-1; abundance: many
CDR3aa: CASTPVRGRAGNTIYF; CDR3nt: TGTGCCAGCACCCCGGTGCGGGGGCGAGCTGGAAACACCATATATTTT; d_gene: -; v_gene: TRBV5-5; j_gene: TRBJ1-3; abundance: few
CDR3aa: CDGEGPLAEAFF; CDR3nt: TGTGACGGGGAAGGGCCTTTGGCTGAAGCTTTCTTT; d_gene: -; v_gene: TRBV11-3; j_gene: TRBJ1-1; abundance: -
CDR3aa: CASKRQPVEKLFF; CDR3nt: TGTGCCAGCAAAAGACAGCCCGTAGAAAAACTGTTTTTT; d_gene: -; v_gene: TRBV2; j_gene: TRBJ1-4; abundance: few
CDR3aa: CASSFATLAEAFF; CDR3nt: TGTGCCAGCAGCTTCGCAACGTTGGCTGAAGCTTTCTTT; d_gene: -; v_gene: TRBV5-6; j_gene: TRBJ1-1; abundance: -